This T cell receptor beta chain was sequenced in a study of shared clonotypes between healthy human individuals (TCRdb year 2020). For the study in its entirety: A few men and a couple of women, aged 18 to 49 years, made up the cohort. The study deeply sequenced blood TCR repertoires of about 5 healthy adults to estimate repertoire size and the extent of clonotype sharing between individuals. Different laboratories and diverse techniques were used to prepare libraries and sequence TCR repertoires, to increase sequencing depth and limit assay-specific biases. Per donor, leukapheresis produced somewhere between about 0.94 and 9.5 billion PBMCs.

Using the deep immunoSEQ assay, multiplex PCR amplified TCR CDR3 regions from genomic DNA. For each cell subset, the extracted genomic DNA was distributed evenly across all wells of several immunoSEQ 96-well plates, and each plate served as one replicate. Each replicate PCR for unsorted PBMC received roughly 300 ng genomic DNA, equal to tens of thousands of T cell genomes. Genomic DNA from unsorted PBMC was sequenced over ten immunoSEQ deep assay plates. Purified libraries were measured with a Qubit 3.0 fluorometer, size-checked on a Bioanalyzer 2100, and measured again with the KAPA Library Quantification kit. A separate single-read 150-cycle Illumina NextSeq 550 flow cell was used to sequence each immunoSEQ 96-well plate. The authors' analysis ran thus. Because only junctional sequences without quality scores were contained in the immunoSEQ output, filtering matching that applied to full-length reads could not be performed. To assign V/J genes and CDR3, sequences were annotated against IMGT germline references using PyIR, a Python wrapper for IgBLAST v1.9. Any read was removed if the V/J assignment was weak (E-value above 1e-6), the CDR3 was missing, or the read contained stop codons, out-of-frame junctions, or ambiguous translated residues. V3J clonotypes were defined by identical inferred V gene, J gene, and CDR3 amino acid sequence. To compute the percentage overlap between repertoires, the number of shared unique clonotypes was divided by the size of the smaller repertoire. Richness of each repertoire was evaluated using RTK rarefaction, the Chao1 estimator, and Recon v2.1 estimates of unobserved clonotypes. TCRdb mirrors the immuneACCESS table, restricted to in-frame sequences. Some clones are absent from its copies; in checked studies, under half trace to an unresolved V gene, and the reason for the others is unknown. That table supplies the V and J calls and clone size; D and trimming were determined from the DNA. A total of roughly 96,000 clones appear in this sample, around half of them only once. The biggest ten clones account for about 15% of the sample.

Summary of the overall study and its limitations: Sampling was restricted to blood, and TCR repertoires in tissue are likely to differ from TCR repertoires in blood. Pairwise subsampling led to the expectation that sequencing depth would affect the degree of clonotype sharing among donors. The small number of donors limited the genetic and exposure-history diversity represented.

The germline V gene sets CDR1 to MNHNS and CDR2 to SASEGT. The CDR3 runs 12 amino acids, cysteine and phenylalanine included. Only CDR3 DNA remains: 36 bases, in frame from the first base. V sheds 2 bases and J sheds 12 bases, leaving 14 bases between their ends. Notes on this clone: Its antigen remains undetermined. The record has no base qualities; no much larger clone is one base away.

The donors were healthy, HIV-negative adults who had no recently reported acute infections or vaccinations. Only Caucasian adults living in Nashville, Tennessee, USA were represented among the donors. For unsorted samples, 100 million or so PBMCs were counted, and genomic DNA was extracted using the QIAamp DNA Blood Mini kit. Blood was obtained by leukapheresis, after which PBMCs were separated by Ficoll-Histopaque density gradient centrifugation and cryopreserved in liquid nitrogen vapor phase. Sample: PBMCs. The TCR was taken from a middle-aged woman in good health. Some clones in this sample may be carry-over from other donors' samples. The chain links TRBV6-1 with TRBJ2-7; no confident D gene assignment can be made. The CDR3: CASSESSAGAYF. The DNA is as follows: TGTGCCAGCAGTGAAAGTTCAGCCGGCGCGTACTTC.